This entry lists 32 T cell receptor beta chains sequenced from one sample in a study of cytomegalovirus exposure and HLA in healthy donors. TCRdb's table, derived via immunoSEQ multiplex PCR, lists solely in-frame clones and lacks some. The table has about 220,000 clones, around nine tenths seen once. Sequences were obtained from PBMCs. The receptors were sampled from a young woman in good health and CMV-seronegative.

The chain couples TRBV11-2 to TRBJ2-1, with D tentatively TRBD2 (5 bases). CDR1 and CDR2 from the germline V gene are SGHAT and FQNNGV. V was cut by 5 bases and J by 3 bases, with 20 bases left in between. This CDR3 has 17 residues. The CDR3 DNA sequence: TGTGCCAGCAGCCCCGGTGCACTAGGACTCCACTACAATGAGCAGTTCTTC. This codes for CASSPGALGLHYNEQFF.

This chain joins TRBV7-9 and TRBJ1-2; no clear D gene. Trimming took 1 base from V and 5 from J, leaving 11 bases between them. This CDR3 has 14 residues. Germline V gene lookup returns CDR1 SEHNR and CDR2 FQNEAQ (reference sequence). The CDR3 reads CASSLGIQEYGYTF. CDR3 nucleotide sequence: TGTGCCAGCAGCTTAGGTATTCAGGAATATGGCTACACCTTC.

The chain has TRBV9 and TRBJ2-1; D remains ambiguous. Trimming pared 4 bases from V and 6 bases from J, leaving 5 bases between. The CDR3 runs to 11 residues. CDR1 is SGDLS and CDR2 is YYNGEE in the germline V gene. The CDR3 reads CASSILNEQFF. The CDR3 coding sequence is TGTGCCAGCAGCATCCTCAATGAGCAGTTCTTC. Complete variable domain (other parts from reference TRBV9 and TRBJ2-1): DSGVTQTPKHLITATGQRVTLRCSPRSGDLSVYWYQQSLDQGLQFLIQYYNGEERAKGNILERFSAQQFPDLHSELNLSSLELGDSALYFCASSILNEQFFGPGTRLTVL.

V gene TRBV30 combines with J gene TRBJ1-1; D might be TRBD1 (6 bases). V lost 1 base and J 1 base, leaving 10 bases between the germline ends. The V gene's germline CDR1 is GTSNPN and CDR2 SVGIG (reference sequence). The CDR3 totals 14 residues. For the CDR3, the DNA is TGTGCCTGGAGTGCTGGGGGCGGGAACACTGAAGCTTTCTTT. It yields the protein CAWSAGGGNTEAFF.

This chain links TRBV6-1 with TRBJ1-1, with D possibly matching TRBD1 (6 bases). This CDR3 has 13 amino acids. Germline V gene data show CDR1 as MNHNS and CDR2 as SASEGT. The CDR3 loop is CALGAKGNTEAFF. For the CDR3, the DNA is TGTGCGCTGGGGGCGAAGGGGAACACTGAAGCTTTCTTT.

The CDR3 coding sequence is TGTGCCAGCTCACCGACTAGCGGGAAGGGCCGCGCCGGGGAGCTGTTTTTT. The encoded protein is CASSPTSGKGRAGELFF. This chain joins TRBV18 and TRBJ2-2; 11 bases align to TRBD2. Germline V gene lookup returns CDR1 KGHSH and CDR2 LQKENI. The CDR3 loop spans 17 amino acids. Germline trimming cut 3 bases from V and 6 bases from J; bases unmatched to any gene: 9.

The V gene is TRBV6-6, the J gene TRBJ1-6; 9 bases agree with TRBD1. V gave up 5 bases and J gave up 13 bases; unmatched junction bases: 9. This CDR3 spans 14 amino acids. Per the germline V gene, CDR1 is MNHNY and CDR2 is SVGAGI (reference sequence). CDR3 region: CASSARQGGFPLHF. CDR3 nucleotides: TGTGCCAGCAGTGCCAGACAGGGGGGTTTCCCCCTCCACTTT.

The rearrangement uses TRBV5-1 and TRBJ2-1, with 11 bases lining up with TRBD2. There are 15 residues in the CDR3. Trimming took 3 bases from V and 3 from J; bases not matched to a gene: 2. Germline CDR1 is SGHRS and CDR2 is YFSETQ. The CDR3 reads CASSSLAGDYNEQFF. The CDR3 DNA reads as TGCGCCAGCAGCTCACTAGCGGGAGACTACAATGAGCAGTTCTTC. Full variable domain (outside the CDR3, taken from reference TRBV5-1 and TRBJ2-1): KAGVTQTPRYLIKTRGQQVTLSCSPISGHRSVSWYQQTPGQGLQFLFEYFSETQRNKGNFPGRFSGRQFSNSRSEMNVSTLELGDSALYLCASSSLAGDYNEQFFGPGTRLTVL.

The chain employs TRBV25-1 and TRBJ2-5; D may be TRBD2 (6 bases). The germline V and J ends were trimmed by 0 bases and 5 bases, with 16 bases remaining between them. Germline V lookup: CDR1 MGHDK, CDR2 SYGVNS. The CDR3 contains 16 residues. The CDR3 loop is CASSEYYSRGYETQYF. Written as DNA, the CDR3 is TGTGCCAGCAGTGAATATTATTCCCGGGGGTACGAGACCCAGTACTTC.

The chain joins TRBV12-5 to TRBJ1-3; tentatively, D is TRBD1 (5 bases). Trimming removed 0 bases from V and 5 bases from J, with 20 bases in between. The CDR3 loop spans 18 amino acids. From germline, CDR1 is LGHNT and CDR2 FRNRAP. CDR3 region: CASGLVLEGRDLRNTIYF. The DNA for the CDR3 is TGTGCTAGTGGTTTGGTATTAGAGGGCAGGGACTTAAGAAACACCATATATTTT.

This clone was picked up one time. Other DNA variants within this sample encode the same CDR3. V is TRBV2 and J is TRBJ2-5, with 7 positions matching TRBD1. J gave up 1 base and V 6 bases, and 2 bases lay outside the gene matches. Per the germline V gene, CDR1 is SNHLY and CDR2 is FYNNEI. The CDR3 is made up of 13 amino acids. For the CDR3, the DNA is TGTGCCAGCAGAAGGGACAGCCAAGAGACCCAGTACTTC. It codes for CASRRDSQETQYF.

The rearrangement links TRBV6-5 to TRBJ1-1; 8 nucleotides agree with TRBD1. The V and J ends lost 7 bases and 5 bases, in that order; junction bases with no gene match: 12. The CDR3 length is 15 residues. Germline CDR1 MNHEY, CDR2 SVGAGI. CDR3 bases: TGTGCCAGCACCTTACGGACAGGGAGGAGGACTGAAGCTTTCTTT. Protein sequence: CASTLRTGRRTEAFF.

V usage is TRBV5-4 and J usage is TRBJ2-7; D is undetermined. The germline CDR1 and CDR2 sequences are SGHNT and YYREEE (reference sequence). There are 13 residues in the CDR3. The V end was cut by 4 bases, the J end by 0 bases, with 8 bases between. The CDR3 reads CASSAGSSYEQYF. CDR3 sequence (DNA): TGTGCCAGCAGCGCCGGGTCCTCCTACGAGCAGTACTTC.

In this sample, this clone turned up a few times. The chain employs TRBV11-3 and TRBJ1-6; 9 positions match TRBD1. This CDR3 has 17 amino acids. V gave up 5 bases and J gave up 10 bases; unmatched junction bases: 15. Germline-derived CDR1 and CDR2 are SGHNT and YENEEA. CDR3 in DNA: TGTGCCAGCAGCCCATCAAGGACAGGGGCGAGGGGATCACCCCTCCACTTT. The encoded protein is CASSPSRTGARGSPLHF.

This chain connects TRBV4-1 to TRBJ1-4, with D perhaps matching TRBD1 (5 bases). The germline V gene encodes CDR1 MGHRA and CDR2 YSYEKL. This CDR3 comprises 18 residues. V was trimmed by 1 base and J by 5 bases, leaving 20 bases between them. CDR3 coding DNA: TGCGCCAGCAGCCAAGGAGGAAGTAGAACAGGACCAAATGAAAAACTGTTTTTT. Translated: CASSQGGSRTGPNEKLFF.

The V and J genes are TRBV5-5 and TRBJ2-7, with TRBD1 as a possible D gene (8 bases). The CDR3 length is 15 residues. V was trimmed by 3 bases and J by 4 bases, leaving 17 bases between them. Germline values: CDR1 SGHKS, CDR2 YYEKEE (reference sequence). CDR3 protein: CASSWGTGGVYEQYF. CDR3 DNA: TGTGCCAGCAGCTGGGGTACAGGGGGGGTATACGAGCAGTACTTC.

The chain carries TRBV5-5 and TRBJ2-7, with 8 bases matching TRBD1. The germline gives CDR1 SGHKS, CDR2 YYEKEE (reference sequence). The J segment lost 5 bases and the V segment lost 4 bases, leaving 2 bases of the junction unmatched. There are 12 residues in the CDR3. CDR3 bases: TGTGCCAGCAGCGAGACAGGGGACGAGCAGTACTTC. It encodes CASSETGDEQYF. Using reference TRBV5-5 and TRBJ2-7 for the parts outside the CDR3, the full variable domain is DAGVTQSPTHLIKTRGQQVTLRCSPISGHKSVSWYQQVLGQGPQFIFQYYEKEERGRGNFPDRFSARQFPNYSSELNVNALLLGDSALYLCASSETGDEQYFGPGTRLTVT.

The chain joins TRBV5-4 to TRBJ2-7, with a tentative D call TRBD1 (5 bases). Deletions cut 0 bases from V and 0 bases from J, with 10 bases between. Germline values: CDR1 SGHNT, CDR2 YYREEE (reference sequence). The CDR3 totals 15 residues. Written as DNA, the CDR3 is TGTGCCAGCAGCTTGGATCCAGGGTTCTCCTACGAGCAGTACTTC. Protein: CASSLDPGFSYEQYF.

The rearrangement uses TRBV5-1 and TRBJ2-2; 12 bases are shared with TRBD2. The V gene end was trimmed by 1 base and the J gene end by 2 bases; junction bases not matched to a gene: 3. The CDR3 extends over 17 amino acids. Germline CDR1 reads SGHRS; CDR2 reads YFSETQ. CDR3 nucleotide sequence: TGCGCCAGCAGCTTGACTAGCGGGAGGAGTAACACCGGGGAGCTGTTTTTT. This sequence encodes CASSLTSGRSNTGELFF.

V is TRBV6-5 and J is TRBJ1-1; no reliable D call. Germline loops: CDR1 MNHEY, CDR2 SVGAGI. There are 15 residues in the CDR3. V was shortened by 1 base and J by 4 bases, with 13 bases between the two germline ends. The CDR3 DNA follows: TGTGCCAGCAGTTACTATCCGGGAATGTCCACTGAAGCTTTCTTT. Protein: CASSYYPGMSTEAFF.

The chain combines TRBV29-1 with TRBJ2-7; 9 bases match TRBD1. Germline V gives CDR1 SQVTM, CDR2 ANQGSEA. The V segment lost 4 bases and the J segment 5 bases; nucleotides outside the gene matches: 9. This CDR3 has 14 residues. This chain's CDR3 is CSVARQGGPHEQYF. The CDR3 coding sequence is TGCAGCGTTGCTAGACAGGGGGGCCCCCACGAGCAGTACTTC.

This chain connects TRBV28 to TRBJ1-5, with TRBD1 as a possible D gene (5 bases). V was clipped by 6 bases and J by 6 bases, with 12 bases between them. There are 13 residues in the CDR3. Germline assignment: CDR1 MDHEN and CDR2 SYDVKM. CDR3 sequence: CASSITGPQPQHF. The CDR3 DNA follows: TGTGCCAGCAGCATCACAGGTCCTCAGCCCCAGCATTTT.

V and J are TRBV6-1 and TRBJ2-7; tentative D call: TRBD1 (5 bases). Germline V gene sequence: CDR1 MNHNS, CDR2 SASEGT. Deletions cut 4 bases from V and 5 bases from J, with 15 bases between. The CDR3 has 14 amino acids. The CDR3 reads CASSGPIQGHEQYF. The CDR3 region has the DNA TGTGCCAGCAGTGGTCCTATCCAGGGCCACGAGCAGTACTTC.

The chain couples TRBV27 to TRBJ1-1, with 7 bases matching TRBD1. V was pared by 5 bases and J by 6 bases, with 15 bases of the junction left unmatched. The length of the CDR3 is 16 residues. CDR1 and CDR2 from the germline V gene are MNHEY and SMNVEV (reference sequence). For the CDR3, the DNA is TGTGCCAGCAGTCCAACGACAGGGTGGGGAACTCCTGAAGCTTTCTTT. Translating it yields CASSPTTGWGTPEAFF.

The chain links TRBV7-9 to TRBJ1-5, with D tentatively TRBD1 (6 bases). The V gene's germline CDR1 is SEHNR and CDR2 FQNEAQ (reference sequence). This CDR3 is built from 16 residues. Trimming took off 5 bases at V and 7 bases at J, with 21 bases between the two ends. The CDR3 sequence: CASSPLSGGAGQPQHF. The CDR3 coding sequence is TGTGCCAGCAGCCCGCTTAGCGGGGGCGCGGGGCAGCCCCAGCATTTT.

The chain joins TRBV18 to TRBJ2-7; D perhaps matches TRBD1 (5 bases). The CDR3 is 14 residues long. Looked up from germline, CDR1 is KGHSH and CDR2 is LQKENI. Trimming left V 1 base short and J 0 bases short, with 7 bases between. CDR3 DNA sequence: TGTGCCAGCTCACCACAGGGGTACTCCTACGAGCAGTACTTC. Its translation is CASSPQGYSYEQYF. Together with reference TRBV18 and TRBJ2-7, the CDR3 gives the full variable domain: NAGVMQNPRHLVRRRGQEARLRCSPMKGHSHVYWYRQLPEEGLKFMVYLQKENIIDESGMPKERFSAEFPKEGPSILRIQQVVRGDSAAYFCASSPQGYSYEQYFGPGTRLTVT.

J is TRBJ1-2 and V is TRBV27; 9 nucleotides align to TRBD1. The CDR3 spans 15 residues. The germline gives CDR1 MNHEY, CDR2 SMNVEV (reference sequence). V trimming: 4 bases; J trimming: 3 bases; junction bases outside the gene matches: 6. The CDR3 sequence: CASSYGTGSDYGYTF. The CDR3 coding sequence is TGTGCCAGCAGTTACGGGACAGGGTCGGACTATGGCTACACCTTC.

The V and J genes are TRBV2 and TRBJ2-5; perhaps TRBD2 as D (5 bases). The CDR3 covers 14 residues. The V end was cut by 8 bases, the J end by 4 bases, with 17 bases between. Germline CDR1 and CDR2: SNHLY and FYNNEI. The CDR3 DNA sequence: TGTGCCAGCTCCTCCCTCGTGGGGAGAGAGACCCAGTACTTC. Its translation is CASSSLVGRETQYF.

The V call is TRBV25-1, the J call TRBJ1-1, with D unclear. CDR1 and CDR2 from the germline V gene are MGHDK and SYGVNS. V gave up 6 bases and J gave up 1 base, with 15 bases separating them. The CDR3 runs to 15 residues. In nucleotides, the CDR3 is TGTGCCAGCAGCCACCGGGGAGTTGGGAACACTGAAGCTTTCTTT. This translates into CASSHRGVGNTEAFF.

The chain couples TRBV29-1 to TRBJ2-7; no clear D gene. The CDR3 extends over 13 amino acids. Trimming took off 0 bases at V and 3 bases at J, with 9 bases between the two ends. CDR1 is SQVTM, CDR2 ANQGSEA, per germline. The CDR3 DNA is TGCAGCGTTGAAGACCGAACAGACTACGAGCAGTACTTC. Translation gives CSVEDRTDYEQYF.

The chain is built from TRBV29-1 and TRBJ2-1; 11 positions agree with TRBD2. V lost 5 bases to trimming and J lost 10 bases; unmatched junction nucleotides: 16. This CDR3 has 16 amino acids. Per the germline V gene, CDR1 is SQVTM and CDR2 is ANQGSEA. The CDR3 spells CSVTTTGLAGQLEQFF. The CDR3 nucleotides are TGCAGCGTTACCACCACCGGACTAGCGGGCCAGCTGGAGCAGTTCTTC.

The chain joins TRBV5-4 to TRBJ2-2, with TRBD1 matching over 10 bases. The germline V gene encodes CDR1 SGHNT and CDR2 YYREEE (reference sequence). CDR3 length: 16 amino acids. Germline trimming cut 2 bases from V and 3 bases from J; bases unmatched to any gene: 4. As DNA, the CDR3 is TGTGCCAGCAGCTTACCGGGGACAGGGGACACCGGGGAGCTGTTTTTT. Its translation is CASSLPGTGDTGELFF.